The source of this T cell receptor beta chain is a study of blood T cell repertoires in COVID-19. Overall study: The United States, Italy and Spain were the sources of the acute and convalescent COVID-19 samples. Sources were T cells, B-cell-depleted T cells, or PBMCs; the material itself was cDNA or gDNA.

Original processing methods: Amplification of reference gene primers provided the estimated nucleated cell counts. Sequencing was performed with immunoSEQ multiplex PCR; in TCRdb, only in-frame clones are kept and a portion is missing. V, J and clone size reflect that table, while D and trimming were determined from the DNA. Of about 78,000 clones in the sample, 90% are singletons; the top ten hold around 4.5%. CDR1 MNHNS and CDR2 SASEGT come from the germline V gene. The CDR3 has 12 residues. Trimming removed 2 bases at V and 4 bases at J, with 6 bases between. The J gene is TRBJ2-7, the V gene TRBV6-1; unclear D gene. The sequenced sample was peripheral blood. The TCR comes from a woman over 75 with active or convalescent COVID-19. In nucleotides, the CDR3 is TGTGCCAGCAGTGAAATTATGTACGAGCAGTACTTC. Protein: CASSEIMYEQYF.